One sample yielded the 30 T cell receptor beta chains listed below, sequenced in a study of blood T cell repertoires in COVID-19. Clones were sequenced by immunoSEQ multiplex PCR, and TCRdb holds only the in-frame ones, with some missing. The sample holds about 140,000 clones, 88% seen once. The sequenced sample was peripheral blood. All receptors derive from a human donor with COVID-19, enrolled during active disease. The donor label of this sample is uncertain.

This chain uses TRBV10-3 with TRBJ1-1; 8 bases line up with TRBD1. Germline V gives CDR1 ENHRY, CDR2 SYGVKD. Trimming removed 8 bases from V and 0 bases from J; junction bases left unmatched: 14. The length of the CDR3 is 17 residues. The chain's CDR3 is CAIGQTSGQGLNTEAFF. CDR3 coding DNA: TGTGCCATCGGGCAGACTTCAGGACAGGGATTGAACACTGAAGCTTTCTTT.

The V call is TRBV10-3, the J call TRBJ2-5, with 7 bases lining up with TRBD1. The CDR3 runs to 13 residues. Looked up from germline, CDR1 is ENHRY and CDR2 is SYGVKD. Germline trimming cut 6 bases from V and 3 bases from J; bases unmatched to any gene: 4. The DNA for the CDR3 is TGTGCCATCAGGGGGACAGAAGAAGAGACCCAGTACTTC. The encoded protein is CAIRGTEEETQYF.

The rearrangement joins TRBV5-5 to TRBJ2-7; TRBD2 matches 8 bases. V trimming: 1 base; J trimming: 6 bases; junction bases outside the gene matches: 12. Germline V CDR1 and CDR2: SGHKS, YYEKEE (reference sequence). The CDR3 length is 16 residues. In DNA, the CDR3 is TGTGCCAGCAGCTTGCTCCACAGCGGGGGCTTCGGCGAGCAGTACTTC. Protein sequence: CASSLLHSGGFGEQYF. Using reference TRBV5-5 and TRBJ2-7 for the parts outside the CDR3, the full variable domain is DAGVTQSPTHLIKTRGQQVTLRCSPISGHKSVSWYQQVLGQGPQFIFQYYEKEERGRGNFPDRFSARQFPNYSSELNVNALLLGDSALYLCASSLLHSGGFGEQYFGPGTRLTVT.

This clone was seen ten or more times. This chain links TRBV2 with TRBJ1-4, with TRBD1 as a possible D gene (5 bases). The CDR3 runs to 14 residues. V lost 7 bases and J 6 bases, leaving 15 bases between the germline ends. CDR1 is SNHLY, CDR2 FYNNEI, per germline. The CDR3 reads CASKDGRAHEKLFF. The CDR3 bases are TGTGCCAGCAAGGACGGCAGGGCTCATGAAAAACTGTTTTTT.

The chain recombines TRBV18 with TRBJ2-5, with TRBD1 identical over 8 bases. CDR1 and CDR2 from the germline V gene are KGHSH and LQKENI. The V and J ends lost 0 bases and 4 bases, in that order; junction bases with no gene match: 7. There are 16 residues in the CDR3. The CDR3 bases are TGTGCCAGCTCACCACCGTCGGCGACAGGGGTAGAGACCCAGTACTTC. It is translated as CASSPPSATGVETQYF.

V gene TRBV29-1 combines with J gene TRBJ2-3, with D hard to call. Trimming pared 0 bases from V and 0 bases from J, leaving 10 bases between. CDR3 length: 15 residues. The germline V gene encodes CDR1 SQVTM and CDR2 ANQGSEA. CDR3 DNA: TGCAGCGTTGAAGACACGGTTAGAAGCACAGATACGCAGTATTTT. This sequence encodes CSVEDTVRSTDTQYF.

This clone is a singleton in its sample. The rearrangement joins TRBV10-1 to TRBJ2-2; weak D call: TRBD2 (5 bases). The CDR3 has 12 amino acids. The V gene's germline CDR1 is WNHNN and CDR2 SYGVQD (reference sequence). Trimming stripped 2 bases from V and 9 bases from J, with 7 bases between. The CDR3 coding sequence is TGCGCCAGCAGTGAGGGGAGCCGGGAGCTGTTTTTT. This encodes CASSEGSRELFF.

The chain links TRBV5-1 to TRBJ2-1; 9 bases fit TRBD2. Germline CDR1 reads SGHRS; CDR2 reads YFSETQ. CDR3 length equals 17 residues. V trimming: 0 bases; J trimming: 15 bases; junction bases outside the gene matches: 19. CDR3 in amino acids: CASSLAVSGGTTMSWFF. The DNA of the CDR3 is TGCGCCAGCAGCTTGGCGGTTAGCGGGGGAACTACAATGAGTTGGTTCTTC.

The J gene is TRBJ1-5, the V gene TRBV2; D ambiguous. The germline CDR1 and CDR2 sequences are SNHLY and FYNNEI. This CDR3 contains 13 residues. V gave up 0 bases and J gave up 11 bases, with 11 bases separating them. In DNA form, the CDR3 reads TGTGCCAGCAGTGAAGCGGCCGAGGTGACCCAGCATTTT. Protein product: CASSEAAEVTQHF.

This CDR3 reads CASSLWGSMNTEAFF. The CDR3 DNA is TGTGCCAGCAGTTTATGGGGCAGCATGAACACTGAAGCTTTCTTT. The chain links TRBV27 to TRBJ1-1; D might be TRBD1 (5 bases). The V end lost 1 base, the J end lost 0 bases, and 9 bases lay between the germline ends. Germline loops: CDR1 MNHEY, CDR2 SMNVEV (reference sequence). The length of the CDR3 is 15 residues.

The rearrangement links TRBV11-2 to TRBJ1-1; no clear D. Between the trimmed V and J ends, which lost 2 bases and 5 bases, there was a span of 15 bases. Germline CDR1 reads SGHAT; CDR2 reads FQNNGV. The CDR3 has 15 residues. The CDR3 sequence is CASSLNAGGLTEAFF. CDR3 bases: TGTGCCAGCAGCTTAAACGCGGGCGGGCTAACTGAAGCTTTCTTT. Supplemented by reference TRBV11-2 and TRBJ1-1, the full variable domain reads EAGVAQSPRYKIIEKRQSVAFWCNPISGHATLYWYQQILGQGPKLLIQFQNNGVVDDSQLPKDRFSAERLKGVDSTLKIQPAKLEDSAVYLCASSLNAGGLTEAFFGQGTRLTVV.

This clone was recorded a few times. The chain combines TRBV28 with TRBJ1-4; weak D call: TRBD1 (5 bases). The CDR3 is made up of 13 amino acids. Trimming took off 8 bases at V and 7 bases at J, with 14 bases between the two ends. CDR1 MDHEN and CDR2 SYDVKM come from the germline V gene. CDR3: CASGGYIGEKLFF. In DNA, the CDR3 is TGTGCCAGCGGGGGGTATATCGGTGAAAAACTGTTTTTT. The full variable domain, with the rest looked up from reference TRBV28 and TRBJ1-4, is DVKVTQSSRYLVKRTGEKVFLECVQDMDHENMFWYRQDPGLGLRLIYFSYDVKMKEKGDIPEGYSVSREKKERFSLILESASTNQTSMYLCASGGYIGEKLFFGSGTQLSVL.

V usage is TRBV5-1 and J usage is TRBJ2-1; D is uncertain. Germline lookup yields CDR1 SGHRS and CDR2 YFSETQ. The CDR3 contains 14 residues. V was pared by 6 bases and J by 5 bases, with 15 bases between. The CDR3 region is CASNIGPANNEQFF. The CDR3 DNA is TGCGCCAGCAATATTGGGCCTGCCAACAATGAGCAGTTCTTC. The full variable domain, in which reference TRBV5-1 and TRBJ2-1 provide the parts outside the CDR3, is KAGVTQTPRYLIKTRGQQVTLSCSPISGHRSVSWYQQTPGQGLQFLFEYFSETQRNKGNFPGRFSGRQFSNSRSEMNVSTLELGDSALYLCASNIGPANNEQFFGPGTRLTVL.

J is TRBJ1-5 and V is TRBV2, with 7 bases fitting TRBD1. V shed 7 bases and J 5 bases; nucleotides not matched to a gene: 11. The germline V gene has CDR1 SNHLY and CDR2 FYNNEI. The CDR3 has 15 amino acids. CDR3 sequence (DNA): TGTGCCAGCACTAGCTCGACAGGGAAGGATCAGCCCCAGCATTTT. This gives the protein CASTSSTGKDQPQHF.

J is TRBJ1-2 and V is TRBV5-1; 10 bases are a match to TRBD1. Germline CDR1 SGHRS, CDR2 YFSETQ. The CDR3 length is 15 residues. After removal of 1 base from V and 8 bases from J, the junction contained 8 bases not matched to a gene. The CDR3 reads CASSLRQGALGGYTF. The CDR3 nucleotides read TGCGCCAGCAGCTTGAGACAGGGGGCCCTAGGGGGCTACACCTTC. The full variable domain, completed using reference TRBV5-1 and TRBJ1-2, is KAGVTQTPRYLIKTRGQQVTLSCSPISGHRSVSWYQQTPGQGLQFLFEYFSETQRNKGNFPGRFSGRQFSNSRSEMNVSTLELGDSALYLCASSLRQGALGGYTFGSGTRLTVV.

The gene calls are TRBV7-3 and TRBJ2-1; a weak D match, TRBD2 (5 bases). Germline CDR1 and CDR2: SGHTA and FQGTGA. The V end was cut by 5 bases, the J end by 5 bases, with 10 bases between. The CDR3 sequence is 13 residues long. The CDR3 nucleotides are TGTGCCAGCAGCCGGGATAACCACAATGAGCAGTTCTTC. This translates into CASSRDNHNEQFF.

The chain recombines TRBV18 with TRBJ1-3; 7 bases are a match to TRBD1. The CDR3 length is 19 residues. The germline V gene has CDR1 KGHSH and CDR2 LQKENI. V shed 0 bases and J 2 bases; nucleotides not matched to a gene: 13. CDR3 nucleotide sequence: TGTGCCAGCTCACCACCGAACAGGGGAACCAGTAGTGCTGGAAACACCATATATTTT. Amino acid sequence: CASSPPNRGTSSAGNTIYF.

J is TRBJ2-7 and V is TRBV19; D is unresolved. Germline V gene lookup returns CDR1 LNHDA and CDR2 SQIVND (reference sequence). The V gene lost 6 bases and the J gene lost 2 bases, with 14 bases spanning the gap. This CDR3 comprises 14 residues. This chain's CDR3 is CASSPQVGTYEQYF. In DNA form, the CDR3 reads TGTGCCAGTAGCCCTCAGGTCGGCACCTACGAGCAGTACTTC.

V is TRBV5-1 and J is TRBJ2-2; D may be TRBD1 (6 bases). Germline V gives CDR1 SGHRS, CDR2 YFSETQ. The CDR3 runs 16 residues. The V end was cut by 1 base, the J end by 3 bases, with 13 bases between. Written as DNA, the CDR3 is TGCGCCAGCAGCTTGCCTCAACAGGGCGACACCGGGGAGCTGTTTTTT. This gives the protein CASSLPQQGDTGELFF.

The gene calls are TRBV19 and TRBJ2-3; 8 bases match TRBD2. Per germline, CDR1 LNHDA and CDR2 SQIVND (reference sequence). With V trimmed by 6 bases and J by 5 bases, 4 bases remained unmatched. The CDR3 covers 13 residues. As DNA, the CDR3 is TGTGCCAGTAGCCCCGGGGGGGGAGATACGCAGTATTTT. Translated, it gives CASSPGGGDTQYF.

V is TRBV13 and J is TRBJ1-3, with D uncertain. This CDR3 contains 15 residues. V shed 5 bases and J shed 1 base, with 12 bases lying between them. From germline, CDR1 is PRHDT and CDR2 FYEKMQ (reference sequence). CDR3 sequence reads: CASSESGWSGNTIYF. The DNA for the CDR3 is TGTGCCAGCAGCGAATCGGGGTGGTCTGGAAACACCATATATTTT.

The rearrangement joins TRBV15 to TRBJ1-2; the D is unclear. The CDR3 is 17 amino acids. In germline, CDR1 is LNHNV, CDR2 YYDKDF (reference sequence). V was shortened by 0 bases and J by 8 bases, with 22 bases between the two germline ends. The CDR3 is CATSRDSRTGDSDGYTF. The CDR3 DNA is TGTGCCACCAGCAGAGACTCGCGGACGGGAGATTCCGACGGCTACACCTTC.

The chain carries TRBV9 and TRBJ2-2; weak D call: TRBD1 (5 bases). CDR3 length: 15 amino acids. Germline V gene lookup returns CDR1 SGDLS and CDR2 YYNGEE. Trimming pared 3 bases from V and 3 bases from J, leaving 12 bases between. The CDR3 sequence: CASSAPAGHTGELFF. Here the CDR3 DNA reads TGTGCCAGCAGCGCTCCTGCAGGGCACACCGGGGAGCTGTTTTTT.

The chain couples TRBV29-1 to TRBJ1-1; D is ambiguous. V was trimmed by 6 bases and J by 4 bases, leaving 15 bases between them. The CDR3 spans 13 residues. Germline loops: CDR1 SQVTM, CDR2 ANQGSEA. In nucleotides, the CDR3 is TGCAGCGTAAAGGGAGAAGGAGGCACTGAAGCTTTCTTT. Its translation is CSVKGEGGTEAFF.

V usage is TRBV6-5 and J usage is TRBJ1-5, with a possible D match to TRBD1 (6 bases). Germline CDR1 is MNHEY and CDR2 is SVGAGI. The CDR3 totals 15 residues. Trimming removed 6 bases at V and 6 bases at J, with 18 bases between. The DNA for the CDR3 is TGTGCCAGCAGCCTGAGGAGGGGGGGCATTCAGCCCCAGCATTTT. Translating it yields CASSLRRGGIQPQHF.

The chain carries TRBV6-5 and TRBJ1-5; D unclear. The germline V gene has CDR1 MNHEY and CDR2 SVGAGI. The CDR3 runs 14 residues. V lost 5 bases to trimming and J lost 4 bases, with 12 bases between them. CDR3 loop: CASSHAGRNQPQHF. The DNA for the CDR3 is TGTGCCAGCAGTCACGCCGGGAGAAATCAGCCCCAGCATTTT.

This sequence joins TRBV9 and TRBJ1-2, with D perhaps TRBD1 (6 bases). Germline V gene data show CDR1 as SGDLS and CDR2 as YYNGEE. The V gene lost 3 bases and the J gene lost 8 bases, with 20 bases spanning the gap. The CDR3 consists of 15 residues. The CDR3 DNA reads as TGTGCCAGCAGCGCAATGTTCAGGGGAAACGACGGCTACACCTTC. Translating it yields CASSAMFRGNDGYTF.

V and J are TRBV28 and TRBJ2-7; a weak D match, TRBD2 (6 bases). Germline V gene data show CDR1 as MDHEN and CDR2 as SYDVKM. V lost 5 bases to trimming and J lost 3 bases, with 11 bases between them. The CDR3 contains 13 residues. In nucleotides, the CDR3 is TGTGCCAGCAGTCTCAGACTAGGCTACGAGCAGTACTTC. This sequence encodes CASSLRLGYEQYF.

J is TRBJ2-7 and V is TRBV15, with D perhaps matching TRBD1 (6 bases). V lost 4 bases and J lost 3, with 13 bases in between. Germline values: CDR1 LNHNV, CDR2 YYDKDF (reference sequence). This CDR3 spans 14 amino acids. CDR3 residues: CATSTHTGIYEQYF. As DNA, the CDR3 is TGTGCCACCAGCACCCACACAGGGATCTACGAGCAGTACTTC. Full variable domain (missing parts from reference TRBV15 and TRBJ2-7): DAMVIQNPRYQVTQFGKPVTLSCSQTLNHNVMYWYQQKSSQAPKLLFHYYDKDFNNEADTPDNFQSRRPNTSFCFLDIRSPGLGDTAMYLCATSTHTGIYEQYFGPGTRLTVT.

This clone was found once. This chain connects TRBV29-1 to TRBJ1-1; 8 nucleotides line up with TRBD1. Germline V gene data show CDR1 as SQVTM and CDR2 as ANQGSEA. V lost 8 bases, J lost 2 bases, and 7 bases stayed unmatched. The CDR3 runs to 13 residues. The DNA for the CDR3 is TGCAGCATGGGGGACAGGCCTAACACTGAAGCTTTCTTT. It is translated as CSMGDRPNTEAFF.